A single sample is the source of the 5 T cell receptor beta chains below, sequenced in a study of T cell repertoires in cytomegalovirus infection. One entry per CDR3 protein results from TCRdb running MiXCR on the reads. The top ten hold roughly a sixth of the sample, which has hundreds of thousands of distinct CDR3 sequences, about 33% seen once. No antigen has been assigned to these receptors. The sequences come from cultured PBMCs, collected from culture after CMV antigen stimulation. The source is a human donor in good health (CMV status not recorded). Some clones in this sample may be carry-over from other donors' samples.

This clonotype was found a few times. The genes are TRBV28 and TRBJ2-5; 9 bases match TRBD2. The length of the CDR3 is 17 residues. J lost 7 bases, V lost 2 bases, and 14 bases had no gene match. CDR1 is MDHEN and CDR2 is SYDVKM in the germline V gene. The CDR3 reads CASSLGPREGNLGTQYF. DNA for the CDR3: TGTGCCAGCAGTTTAGGCCCGCGGGAGGGGAATTTAGGGACCCAGTACTTC.

The V call is TRBV14, the J call TRBJ2-1, with D perhaps matching TRBD2 (6 bases). V was pared by 5 bases and J by 2 bases, with 13 bases between. The CDR3 extends over 15 amino acids. Germline assignment: CDR1 SGHDN and CDR2 FVKESK. CDR3 loop: CASSFVGLPYNEQFF. The CDR3, as DNA: TGTGCCAGCAGCTTTGTCGGACTACCCTACAATGAGCAGTTCTTC.

This clonotype was observed a handful of times. The chain employs TRBV12-3 or TRBV12-4 and TRBJ2-1; perhaps D is TRBD1 or TRBD2 (5 bases each). The V end lost 5 bases, the J end lost 6 bases, and 14 bases lay between the germline ends. This CDR3 is 14 amino acids long. The CDR3 loop reads CASSTTWGSNEQFF. The CDR3 region has the DNA TGTGCCAGCAGTACTACTTGGGGGAGCAATGAGCAGTTCTTC.

This clonotype has a handful of counts. The chain couples TRBV14 to TRBJ2-2; D might be TRBD2 (5 bases). Germline values: CDR1 SGHDN, CDR2 FVKESK. This CDR3 comprises 15 residues. Trimming cost V 4 bases and J 3 bases, with 12 bases left between them. CDR3 in DNA: TGTGCCAGCAGCCCGCGACTACCAGACACCGGGGAGCTGTTTTTT. This sequence encodes CASSPRLPDTGELFF.

J is TRBJ1-1 and V is TRBV10-3, with 11 bases fitting TRBD1. This CDR3 is built from 15 residues. The germline V gene encodes CDR1 ENHRY and CDR2 SYGVKD. Trimming at V came to 10 bases and at J to 4 bases, leaving 11 bases not matched to a gene. CDR3 DNA sequence: TGTGCCACGCGGGGACAGGGGGTAATGGGCACTGAAGCTTTCTTT. It specifies CATRGQGVMGTEAFF.